Listed below are T cell receptor beta chains from one sample, sequenced in a study of shared clonotypes between healthy human individuals. The method was immunoSEQ multiplex PCR; TCRdb's version includes in-frame clones alone and lacks a portion of them. The profile shows 500,000 or so clones, about 96% of them singletons. The specimen sequenced was naive CD4+ T cells sorted from blood. These receptors all stem from a woman aged 25-40 years in good health. The CDR3 runs from the conserved cysteine through the conserved F or W. D genes are given only for firm matches. Some rows have no size entry. The others give once, few or many, or a class for an expanded clone.

v_call: TRBV10-3
cdr3_length: 12
j_call: TRBJ2-7
clone_size: NA
d_call: TRBD1
cdr3_nt: TGTGCCAACGGAGACAGGGAATACGAGCAGTACTTC
cdr3_aa: CANGDREYEQYF

v_call: TRBV7-2
cdr3_length: 14
j_call: TRBJ1-1
clone_size: once
d_call: NA
cdr3_nt: TGTGCCAGCAGCTTAGCGTACACCGACACTGAAGCTTTCTTT
cdr3_aa: CASSLAYTDTEAFF

v_call: TRBV9
cdr3_length: 12
j_call: TRBJ1-2
clone_size: few
d_call: NA
cdr3_nt: TGTGCCAGCAGCGTAATGGCAGGCGGCTACACCTTC
cdr3_aa: CASSVMAGGYTF

v_call: TRBV2
cdr3_length: 13
j_call: TRBJ1-3
clone_size: few
d_call: NA
cdr3_nt: TGTGCCAGCCTTGAGGGCTCTGGAAACACCATATATTTT
cdr3_aa: CASLEGSGNTIYF

v_call: TRBV5-8
cdr3_length: 15
j_call: TRBJ2-7
clone_size: NA
d_call: NA
cdr3_nt: TGTGCCAGCAGCTTGCTTGGCGGGGGCACCTACGAGCAGTACTTC
cdr3_aa: CASSLLGGGTYEQYF

v_call: TRBV7-2
cdr3_length: 12
j_call: TRBJ1-2
clone_size: NA
d_call: TRBD1
cdr3_nt: TGTGCCAGCAGACGGACAGGGGGTGGCTACACCTTC
cdr3_aa: CASRRTGGGYTF

v_call: TRBV27
cdr3_length: 14
j_call: TRBJ2-5
clone_size: NA
d_call: NA
cdr3_nt: TGTGCCAGCAGTTTCGGGGGATTTTACGGGACCCAGTACTTC
cdr3_aa: CASSFGGFYGTQYF

v_call: TRBV6-1
cdr3_length: 14
j_call: TRBJ1-2
clone_size: NA
d_call: TRBD1
cdr3_nt: TGTGCCAGCACTACCATCAACAGGGGTTTTGGCTACACCTTC
cdr3_aa: CASTTINRGFGYTF

v_call: TRBV7-3
cdr3_length: 15
j_call: TRBJ2-2
clone_size: NA
d_call: TRBD1
cdr3_nt: TGTGCCAGCAGCTTAAGTGGGACAGGGACCGGGGAGCTGTTTTTT
cdr3_aa: CASSLSGTGTGELFF

v_call: TRBV5-1
cdr3_length: 18
j_call: TRBJ2-3
clone_size: NA
d_call: TRBD2
cdr3_nt: TGCGCCAGCAGCTCCCGCTTCATAGCGGGAGGGCCCACAGATACGCAGTATTTT
cdr3_aa: CASSSRFIAGGPTDTQYF

v_call: TRBV27
cdr3_length: 14
j_call: TRBJ2-1
clone_size: once
d_call: NA
cdr3_nt: TGTGCCAGCAGAGACAGGTTTCCCTACAATGAGCAGTTCTTC
cdr3_aa: CASRDRFPYNEQFF

v_call: TRBV7-9
cdr3_length: 11
j_call: TRBJ1-2
clone_size: few
d_call: NA
cdr3_nt: TGTGCCAGCAGCCGTAGCTATGGCTACACCTTC
cdr3_aa: CASSRSYGYTF

v_call: TRBV10-3
cdr3_length: 15
j_call: TRBJ1-1
clone_size: NA
d_call: TRBD1
cdr3_nt: TGTGCCATCAGTGCTTCGGGACAGGGGGCCGCTGAAGCTTTCTTT
cdr3_aa: CAISASGQGAAEAFF

v_call: TRBV30
cdr3_length: 15
j_call: TRBJ1-1
clone_size: NA
d_call: NA
cdr3_nt: TGTGCCTGGAGTGTACGAGGGGAGGTTAACACTGAAGCTTTCTTT
cdr3_aa: CAWSVRGEVNTEAFF

v_call: TRBV29-1
cdr3_length: 14
j_call: TRBJ1-2
clone_size: NA
d_call: NA
cdr3_nt: TGCAGCTCTGCGTCGGGGGGCCTAAACTATGGCTACACCTTC
cdr3_aa: CSSASGGLNYGYTF

v_call: TRBV25-1
cdr3_length: 16
j_call: TRBJ2-1
clone_size: NA
d_call: NA
cdr3_nt: TGTGCCAGCAGTGGCCACACGGGGGATACCTACAATGAGCAGTTCTTC
cdr3_aa: CASSGHTGDTYNEQFF

v_call: TRBV4-2
cdr3_length: 16
j_call: TRBJ2-3
clone_size: NA
d_call: TRBD2
cdr3_nt: TGTGCCAGCAGCCAAGATCTTGGGGGAGGGACAGATACGCAGTATTTT
cdr3_aa: CASSQDLGGGTDTQYF

v_call: TRBV10-1
cdr3_length: 14
j_call: TRBJ2-7
clone_size: NA
d_call: NA
cdr3_nt: TGCGCCAGCAGTGAGTCGCAGCGCTCCTACGAGCAGTACTTC
cdr3_aa: CASSESQRSYEQYF

v_call: TRBV5-1
cdr3_length: 17
j_call: TRBJ2-1
clone_size: NA
d_call: TRBD2
cdr3_nt: TGCGCCAGCAGCTTGGTCCTAGCGGGAGGGCCGTACAATGAGCAGTTCTTC
cdr3_aa: CASSLVLAGGPYNEQFF

v_call: TRBV7-9
cdr3_length: 15
j_call: TRBJ1-2
clone_size: NA
d_call: NA
cdr3_nt: TGTGCCAGCAGCTTGTCTAACAGCTTAAACTATGGCTACACCTTC
cdr3_aa: CASSLSNSLNYGYTF

v_call: TRBV18
cdr3_length: 13
j_call: TRBJ2-1
clone_size: NA
d_call: NA
cdr3_nt: TGTGCCAGCTCACGGGGATCCTACAATGAGCAGTTCTTC
cdr3_aa: CASSRGSYNEQFF

v_call: TRBV4-2
cdr3_length: 17
j_call: TRBJ1-2
clone_size: NA
d_call: TRBD1
cdr3_nt: TGTGCCAGCAGCTTGGTGTGGACAGGGGAGCGAGACTATGGCTACACCTTC
cdr3_aa: CASSLVWTGERDYGYTF

v_call: TRBV5-1
cdr3_length: 14
j_call: TRBJ1-2
clone_size: NA
d_call: TRBD1
cdr3_nt: TGCGCCAGCAGCTCGACAGGGACTAACTATGGCTACACCTTC
cdr3_aa: CASSSTGTNYGYTF

v_call: TRBV7-8
cdr3_length: 14
j_call: TRBJ2-3
clone_size: NA
d_call: NA
cdr3_nt: TGTGCCAGCGACACAAGCGGGAGCACAGATACGCAGTATTTT
cdr3_aa: CASDTSGSTDTQYF

v_call: TRBV1
cdr3_length: 21
j_call: TRBJ2-3
clone_size: NA
d_call: NA
cdr3_nt: TGCACCAGCAGCCAAGAATTTGGAGGGATGCCAGCGGGAGGGAGCACAGATACGCAGTATTTT
cdr3_aa: CTSSQEFGGMPAGGSTDTQYF

v_call: TRBV28
cdr3_length: 13
j_call: TRBJ2-7
clone_size: NA
d_call: TRBD2
cdr3_nt: TGTGCAAGCGCGGCGGGAGACATCTACGAGCAGTACTTC
cdr3_aa: CASAAGDIYEQYF

v_call: TRBV15
cdr3_length: 13
j_call: TRBJ1-1
clone_size: NA
d_call: NA
cdr3_nt: TGTGCCACCAGCAGAGGATGGGTCCCTGAAGCTTTCTTT
cdr3_aa: CATSRGWVPEAFF

v_call: TRBV11-2
cdr3_length: 14
j_call: TRBJ2-7
clone_size: NA
d_call: TRBD2
cdr3_nt: TGTGCCAGCAGCCATACTAGCGGGTCCCACGAGCAGTACTTC
cdr3_aa: CASSHTSGSHEQYF

v_call: TRBV11-2
cdr3_length: 17
j_call: TRBJ2-1
clone_size: NA
d_call: TRBD2
cdr3_nt: TGTGCCAGCAGCTTATGGCGCAAGCGGGAGGGATACAATGAGCAGTTCTTC
cdr3_aa: CASSLWRKREGYNEQFF

v_call: TRBV28
cdr3_length: 15
j_call: TRBJ1-2
clone_size: NA
d_call: NA
cdr3_nt: TGTGCCAGCAACTTAAGGGGTAGAGCTAACTATGGCTACACCTTC
cdr3_aa: CASNLRGRANYGYTF

v_call: TRBV6-6
cdr3_length: 12
j_call: TRBJ2-7
clone_size: NA
d_call: NA
cdr3_nt: TGTGCCAGCTCTGTGTCCACTTACGAGCAGTACTTC
cdr3_aa: CASSVSTYEQYF

v_call: TRBV30
cdr3_length: 15
j_call: TRBJ1-1
clone_size: NA
d_call: TRBD1
cdr3_nt: TGTGCCTGGAGTGGAGCAGGGACAGGGGGAACGGAAGCTTTCTTT
cdr3_aa: CAWSGAGTGGTEAFF

v_call: TRBV6-5
cdr3_length: 15
j_call: TRBJ1-5
clone_size: NA
d_call: NA
cdr3_nt: TGTGCCAGCAGCCGAACAGGGTCGGGCAATCAGCCCCAGCATTTT
cdr3_aa: CASSRTGSGNQPQHF

v_call: TRBV18
cdr3_length: 17
j_call: TRBJ2-7
clone_size: NA
d_call: NA
cdr3_nt: TGTGCCAGCTCACGTAGCCCAATCATGGGTAGCGACTACGAGCAGTACTTC
cdr3_aa: CASSRSPIMGSDYEQYF

v_call: TRBV5-1
cdr3_length: 13
j_call: TRBJ2-7
clone_size: NA
d_call: TRBD2
cdr3_nt: TGCGCCAGCAGGGTAGCGGGAGTGAACGAGCAGTACTTC
cdr3_aa: CASRVAGVNEQYF

v_call: TRBV18
cdr3_length: 14
j_call: TRBJ2-7
clone_size: NA
d_call: TRBD1
cdr3_nt: TGTGCCAGCTCGCAGGACAGGTCGCGCCACGAGCAGTACTTC
cdr3_aa: CASSQDRSRHEQYF

v_call: TRBV5-4
cdr3_length: 13
j_call: TRBJ2-7
clone_size: NA
d_call: NA
cdr3_nt: TGTGCCAGCAGCTTGTCTGGGGGAGACGAGCAGTACTTC
cdr3_aa: CASSLSGGDEQYF

v_call: TRBV28
cdr3_length: 11
j_call: TRBJ2-7
clone_size: NA
d_call: NA
cdr3_nt: TGTGCCAGCGGGATTCCCTACGAGCAGTACTTC
cdr3_aa: CASGIPYEQYF

v_call: TRBV5-1
cdr3_length: 14
j_call: TRBJ2-7
clone_size: NA
d_call: TRBD1
cdr3_nt: TGCGCCAGCCCTATTCGACAGGGATTCTTCGGTCAGTACTTC
cdr3_aa: CASPIRQGFFGQYF

v_call: TRBV28
cdr3_length: 14
j_call: TRBJ2-7
clone_size: NA
d_call: NA
cdr3_nt: TGTGCCAGCAGTTTAGATCACGGTACCTACGAGCAGTACTTC
cdr3_aa: CASSLDHGTYEQYF

v_call: TRBV18
cdr3_length: 15
j_call: TRBJ1-1
clone_size: NA
d_call: NA
cdr3_nt: TGTGCCAGCTCATTGGGGGATTACATGAACACTGAAGCTTTCTTT
cdr3_aa: CASSLGDYMNTEAFF

v_call: TRBV15
cdr3_length: 14
j_call: TRBJ2-1
clone_size: NA
d_call: NA
cdr3_nt: TGTGCCACCAGCAGAGACACGAGGGCGACTGAGCAGTTCTTC
cdr3_aa: CATSRDTRATEQFF

v_call: TRBV19
cdr3_length: 11
j_call: TRBJ2-4
clone_size: NA
d_call: NA
cdr3_nt: TGTGCCAGTAGTATAGGGGGCATTCAGTACTTC
cdr3_aa: CASSIGGIQYF

v_call: TRBV28
cdr3_length: 13
j_call: TRBJ1-5
clone_size: NA
d_call: NA
cdr3_nt: TGTGCCAGCAGTTCCCGGGTGCGTCAGCCCCAGCATTTT
cdr3_aa: CASSSRVRQPQHF